A selection of T cell receptor beta chains follows, all from one sample in a study of T-cell reconstitution after alpha-beta-depleted transplantation in children. TCRdb reprocessed the PCR reads via MiXCR and lists one record per CDR3 protein. This repertoire shows more than 450,000 distinct CDR3 sequences, around 17% found once; its top ten account for 3% to 4%. The sample consisted of PBMCs from the stem cell graft donor, taken from the stem cell graft. Every receptor here comes from a human donor who donated a stem cell graft to a child with acute lymphoblastic leukemia. Both conserved end residues are part of each CDR3. Fields, in order: V gene, J gene, CDR3 protein.

TRBV2	TRBJ2-5	CASPGGGQETQYF
TRBV27	TRBJ2-3	CASSLKGTGTSTDTQYF
TRBV5-1	TRBJ1-1	CASRGQGLFVFF
TRBV7-9	TRBJ2-4	CASSLVSASGTKNIQYF
TRBV29-1	TRBJ1-3	CSVEVEGPSGNTIYF
TRBV4-2	TRBJ2-5	CASSQGPGSRETQYF
TRBV24-1	TRBJ2-1	CATRWMGTSGSGYNEQFF
TRBV7-8	TRBJ2-7	CASSQDTGGLTYEQYF
TRBV29-1	TRBJ2-3	CSVDPMRGRDTDTQYF
TRBV18	TRBJ2-7	CASSPPATPVYEQYF
TRBV7-9	TRBJ2-2	CASSSSSSVTSNGELFF
TRBV7-6	TRBJ2-7	CASSSGEGSYEQYF
TRBV4-1	TRBJ2-1	CASSQVVAGGSSYNEQFF
TRBV7-9	TRBJ2-2	CASSLKPSGTNTGELFF
TRBV5-1	TRBJ2-1	CASRYRGTGQTHNEQFF
TRBV12-3/TRBV12-4	TRBJ2-2	CASSFGGLVNTGELFF
TRBV20-1	TRBJ2-7	CSARDLGQPRGYQQYF
TRBV19	TRBJ2-7	CASSIDGSLSYEQYF
TRBV19	TRBJ1-1	CASSTARTTEAFF
TRBV6-1	TRBJ1-4	CASSAETYLPAGNEKLFF
TRBV28	TRBJ2-3	CASGTSGRLTDTQYF
TRBV12-3/TRBV12-4	TRBJ2-5	CASSDIETQYF